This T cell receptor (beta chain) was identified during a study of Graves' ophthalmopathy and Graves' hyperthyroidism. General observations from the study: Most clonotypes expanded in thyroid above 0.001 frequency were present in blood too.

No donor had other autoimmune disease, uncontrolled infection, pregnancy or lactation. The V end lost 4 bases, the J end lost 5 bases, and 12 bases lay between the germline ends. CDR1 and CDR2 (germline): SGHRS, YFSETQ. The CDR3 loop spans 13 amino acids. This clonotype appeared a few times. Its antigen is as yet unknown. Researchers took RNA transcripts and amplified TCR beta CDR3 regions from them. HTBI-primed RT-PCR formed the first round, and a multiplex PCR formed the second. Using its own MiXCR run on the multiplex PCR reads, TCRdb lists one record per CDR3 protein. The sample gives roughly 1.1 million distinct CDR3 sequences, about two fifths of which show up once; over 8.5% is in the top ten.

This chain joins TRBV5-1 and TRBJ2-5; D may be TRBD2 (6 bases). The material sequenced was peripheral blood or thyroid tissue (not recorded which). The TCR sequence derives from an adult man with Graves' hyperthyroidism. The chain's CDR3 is CASSIREAETQYF. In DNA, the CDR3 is TGCGCCAGCAGCATTAGGGAGGCGGAGACCCAGTACTTC.